This T cell receptor (beta chain) appears in the sequencing data of a study of CD4 T cells in relation to SARS-CoV-2 and coronaviruses (dated by TCRdb to about 2021). A note on the overall study: In the ViraFEST assay, PBMCs were cultured with antigen for approximately 11 days, after which TCR beta CDR3s were sequenced to identify antigen-specific clonal expansions. The negative reference condition was either a culture with an HIV-1 Nef peptide pool or a culture with no peptide. At the level of individual TCR clonotypes, the study evaluated whether memory CD4+ T cells crossreact between the spike proteins of SARS-CoV-2 and those of common cold coronaviruses. HLA restriction was mapped for shared crossreactive spike epitopes using patient-derived lymphoblastoid cell lines. The Adaptive Biotechnologies TCR-sequencing kit was used for samples from three pre-COVID donors and for the naive versus memory experiments, whereas the other data were Illumina-based. For other donors in the study, expansion assays were sequenced with a different, Illumina-based TCR-beta assay. Broader findings and caveats from the paper: In approximately 65% of donors, memory CD4+ clonotypes turned up that crossrecognized SARS-CoV-2 and at least one common cold coronavirus spike. Because no donor provided both pre-pandemic and post-infection samples, tracing the source of pre-existing responses was limited. The study was constrained by small numbers of patients and of tested TCRs. Since the crossreactivity analysis centred on spike protein, crossreactivity against other viral proteins was not assessed. Crossreactive clones showed significantly weaker SARS-CoV-2-driven expansion than monoreactive clones, consistent with antigenic imprinting.

CD4+ T cells from unexposed donors were collected before the COVID-19 pandemic (2011-2018). The EasySep CD4+ T cell isolation kit was used to isolate CD4+ T cells once the cultures had run for roughly 9 days. Unexposed donor CD4+ T cells were tested for reactivity to SARS-CoV-2 S and N and four common cold coronavirus spike pools, as cell number allowed. Each well held 1.5 million to 2.5 million PBMCs cultured in IMDM containing roughly 5% human AB serum and roughly 9.4 IU/ml IL-2. Half of the culture medium was replaced with fresh IL-2-containing medium on days 3 and 7. In general, triplicate replicate wells were used for every peptide culture condition. The leukapheresis product used for the unexposed donors was purchased from a commercial source. PBMCs were isolated from leukapheresis product or whole blood by Ficoll-Paque PLUS gradient centrifugation. The PBMCs went either fresh into the expansion assay or into cryopreservation at -140 degrees C. The QIAamp Micro DNA Kit was used to extract genomic DNA from the CD4+ T cells.

Libraries were built with the immunoSEQ multiplex PCR assay. In the authors' own workflow: During preprocessing, nonproductive sequences were discarded, as were any CDR3s that did not begin with C, did not end with F or W, or were shorter than 7 amino acids. The MANAFEST web app identified antigen-specific clonotypes based on expansion compared with the reference and other culture wells. A clone was considered positive if the clone showed significant expansion compared with the reference culture in 2 of 3 replicate wells at an FDR below 0.05. Positive clones also required significant expansion versus all other tandem wells and an odds ratio above 5. Pairwise Levenshtein distance, computed with the stringdist R package after three terminal residues were trimmed from each end, was used as the measure of CDR3 homology. Entries here come from immuneACCESS through TCRdb and include only in-frame sequences with V and J called. Some clones fail to appear in such tables; in the studies checked, an unresolved V gene covers under half of the shortfall, and the cause of the remainder is unknown. D and trimming were read from the DNA, whereas the V and J calls and clone size are those reported in that table. The sample profile shows around 11,000 clones; about 81% of them were found once. Together, the top ten hold around a sixth of the sample.

Concerning this clone itself: This clone's antigen is unknown. Base qualities are not recorded, but no much larger clone differs from it by a single base.

In the germline V gene, CDR1 corresponds to SGHRS and CDR2 to YFSETQ. After removal of 5 bases from V and 5 bases from J, the junction retains 8 bases not matched to a gene. There are 14 amino acids in the CDR3, from cysteine to phenylalanine inclusive. Solely the CDR3 DNA is kept, with 42 bases framed from the first base. This sequence uses TRBV5-1 and TRBJ2-3, and TRBD1 aligns with 7 junction nucleotides. The material sequenced was CD4+ T cells from PBMCs, cultured in vitro. The clonotype originates from a human donor in good health. The CDR3 region has the sequence CASSHDRAGDTQYF. The DNA reads as follows: TGCGCCAGCAGTCATGACAGGGCTGGAGATACGCAGTATTTT.